Shown below are 32 T cell receptor beta chains from a single sample sequenced in a study of OX40 agonist ivuxolimab in advanced cancers. Clones were sequenced by immunoSEQ multiplex PCR, and TCRdb holds only the in-frame ones, with some missing. This table has 76,000 or so clones, roughly 85% appearing once. Sequenced material: CD4+ or CD8+ T cells sorted from blood, taken in a trial of the OX40 agonist ivuxolimab. These receptors came from an adult with an advanced solid tumor such as melanoma, head and neck, liver or kidney cancer.

The CDR3 DNA reads as TGTGCCAGCAGCTCTCAAGCGGGGGGTAAGGCGGCGCAGTATTTT. Residues: CASSSQAGGKAAQYF. The rearrangement joins TRBV7-9 to TRBJ2-3, with 9 bases lining up with TRBD2. The CDR3 covers 15 residues. With 4 bases clipped from V and 10 bases from J, the junction kept 12 bases outside the gene matches. The germline V gene encodes CDR1 SEHNR and CDR2 FQNEAQ (reference sequence).

With regard to this clone: Other DNA sequences from this sample encode an identical CDR3 as well. The chain recombines TRBV7-3 with TRBJ1-3; the D gene is possibly TRBD1 (5 bases). Germline CDR1 and CDR2: SGHTA and FQGTGA. CDR3 size: 13 residues. V dropped 5 bases and J dropped 4 bases, with 9 bases sitting between them. The CDR3: CASSLDSGNTIYF. The CDR3 nucleotides read TGTGCCAGCAGCCTAGACAGCGGAAACACCATATATTTT. The complete variable domain, with remaining parts taken from reference TRBV7-3 and TRBJ1-3, reads GAGVSQTPSNKVTEKGKYVELRCDPISGHTALYWYRQSLGQGPEFLIYFQGTGAADDSGLPNDRFFAVRPEGSVSTLKIQRTERGDSAVYLCASSLDSGNTIYFGEGSWLTVV.

The chain has TRBV11-2 and TRBJ2-2; 7 nucleotides agree with TRBD2. The CDR3 is 14 residues long. V lost 3 bases and J lost 6; bases outside the gene matches: 4. Germline loops: CDR1 SGHAT, CDR2 FQNNGV. CDR3 coding DNA: TGTGCCAGCAGCTTGGGGGGGTCCCCCGGGGAGCTGTTTTTT. Translation gives CASSLGGSPGELFF.

This clone is a singleton in its sample. J is TRBJ1-3 and V is TRBV5-4; D ambiguous. Trimming left V 4 bases short and J 7 bases short, with 9 bases between. The germline gives CDR1 SGHNT, CDR2 YYREEE (reference sequence). This CDR3 has 12 amino acids. CDR3 region: CASSPDLNTIYF. The CDR3 DNA follows: TGTGCCAGCAGCCCTGACCTTAACACCATATATTTT.

V is TRBV29-1 and J is TRBJ2-7, with D maybe TRBD1 (6 bases). In germline, CDR1 is SQVTM, CDR2 ANQGSEA. The CDR3 runs 14 residues. V gave up 7 bases and J gave up 1 base, with 17 bases separating them. CDR3 sequence reads: CSAIPGQSSYEQYF. Here the CDR3 DNA reads TGCAGCGCCATACCGGGACAATCGTCCTACGAGCAGTACTTC.

The CDR3 DNA is TGTGCCTGCCCCCCTGTAGGCTGGGAAAGCACAGATACGCAGTATTTT. This codes for CACPPVGWESTDTQYF. The chain couples TRBV30 to TRBJ2-3; D remains ambiguous. The germline CDR1 and CDR2 sequences are GTSNPN and SVGIG (reference sequence). This CDR3 is built from 16 residues. V was pared by 6 bases and J by 0 bases, with 19 bases between.

J is TRBJ1-4 and V is TRBV6-6, with unresolved D. V lost 6 bases to trimming and J lost 0 bases, with 8 bases between them. CDR1 MNHNY and CDR2 SVGAGI come from the germline V gene (reference sequence). The CDR3 has 14 residues. CDR3 residues: CASRPGATNEKLFF. CDR3 sequence (DNA): TGTGCCAGCAGACCCGGTGCAACTAATGAAAAACTGTTTTTT.

The chain links TRBV6-6 to TRBJ1-5; TRBD1 matches 8 bases. After removal of 2 bases from V and 2 bases from J, the junction contained 2 bases not matched to a gene. This CDR3 is 15 amino acids long. Germline loops: CDR1 MNHNY, CDR2 SVGAGI (reference sequence). In nucleotides, the CDR3 is TGTGCCAGCAGTTACACGACAGGGGGCAATCAGCCCCAGCATTTT. Protein product: CASSYTTGGNQPQHF.

This clone was detected a few times. The genes are TRBV18 and TRBJ2-3; D is uncertain. Germline CDR1 KGHSH, CDR2 LQKENI. CDR3 length equals 15 residues. V lost 6 bases and J 2 bases, leaving 15 bases between the germline ends. CDR3 sequence reads: CASSFYQSSTDTQYF. DNA of the CDR3: TGTGCCAGCTCGTTCTACCAGAGTTCCACAGATACGCAGTATTTT.

The chain recombines TRBV30 with TRBJ2-2, with 10 bases fitting TRBD2. Germline V lookup: CDR1 GTSNPN, CDR2 SVGIG (reference sequence). CDR3 length: 14 amino acids. J lost 5 bases, V lost 3 bases, and 3 bases had no gene match. For the CDR3, the DNA is TGTGCCTGGAGATTAGCGGGGGGAACCGGGGAGCTGTTTTTT. Translated, it gives CAWRLAGGTGELFF.

The V call is TRBV19, the J call TRBJ2-3; 10 bases agree with TRBD2. With 3 bases clipped from V and 4 bases from J, the junction kept 10 bases outside the gene matches. Germline loops: CDR1 LNHDA, CDR2 SQIVND (reference sequence). The CDR3 has 17 amino acids. The CDR3 DNA reads TGTGCCAGTAGTATTCAAGCGGGGGGGACGACGGCAGATACGCAGTATTTT. This translates into CASSIQAGGTTADTQYF.

This clone was seen once. The chain employs TRBV2 and TRBJ2-1, with D perhaps matching TRBD2 (6 bases). The CDR3 spans 13 residues. Germline CDR1 SNHLY, CDR2 FYNNEI. Between the trimmed V and J ends, which lost 8 bases and 2 bases, there was a span of 10 bases. CDR3 DNA sequence: TGTGCCAGCGACGGGGGAGCCTACAATGAGCAGTTCTTC. Amino acids: CASDGGAYNEQFF.

V usage is TRBV10-3 and J usage is TRBJ2-5; 7 nucleotides align to TRBD1. Trimming removed 7 bases from V and 7 bases from J; junction bases left unmatched: 9. This CDR3 is built from 13 residues. Looked up from germline, CDR1 is ENHRY and CDR2 is SYGVKD. The CDR3 region is CAITDRDRGTQYF. In DNA form, the CDR3 reads TGTGCCATCACCGACAGGGACCGGGGGACCCAGTACTTC.

V and J are TRBV14 and TRBJ2-5; 8 nucleotides match TRBD1. CDR3 length: 15 amino acids. Unmatched junction bases numbered 6, after V lost 4 bases and J lost 2 bases. Germline CDR1 is SGHDN and CDR2 is FVKESK. In DNA form, the CDR3 reads TGTGCCAGCAGCCGCGGACAGGGTAAACAAGAGACCCAGTACTTC. Translated, it gives CASSRGQGKQETQYF.

The rearrangement links TRBV2 to TRBJ2-5; 9 nucleotides align to TRBD1. Germline CDR1 and CDR2: SNHLY and FYNNEI. The CDR3 totals 12 residues. Trimming at V came to 8 bases and at J to 5 bases, leaving 3 bases not matched to a gene. In nucleotides, the CDR3 is TGTGCCAGCGGACAGGGGTTGGAGACCCAGTACTTC. Its translation: CASGQGLETQYF.

This chain uses TRBV7-2 with TRBJ1-2; tentatively, D is TRBD1 (6 bases). Germline CDR1 SGHTA, CDR2 FQGNSA. The CDR3 is 15 residues long. V dropped 4 bases and J dropped 5 bases, with 17 bases sitting between them. The CDR3 reads CASSWTPGTSYGYTF. CDR3 in DNA: TGTGCCAGCAGCTGGACCCCCGGGACATCATATGGCTACACCTTC.

This chain links TRBV6-4 with TRBJ1-1, with 7 bases identical to TRBD1. Trimming at V came to 5 bases and at J to 7 bases, leaving 7 bases not matched to a gene. Germline CDR1 is MRHNA and CDR2 is SNTAGT. The CDR3 is 13 residues long. CDR3: CASSSKGAVEAFF. CDR3 bases: TGTGCCAGCAGTAGTAAGGGGGCGGTTGAAGCTTTCTTT.

This chain connects TRBV21-1 to TRBJ1-2; the D segment call TRBD1 is taken from the table without a DNA check. TRBV21-1 corresponds to a pseudogene. The CDR3 is made up of 17 amino acids. CDR3 sequence reads: CASSKEERQGERYGYTF. The DNA of the CDR3 is TGTGCCAGCAGCAAAGAGGAGCGACAGGGGGAGAGGTATGGCTACACCTTC.

The chain is built from TRBV11-1 and TRBJ2-7; a possible D gene is TRBD1 (6 bases). V lost 2 bases, J lost 2 bases, and 13 bases lay in between. The CDR3 runs 15 residues. CDR1 and CDR2 from the germline V gene are SGHAT and FQDESV (reference sequence). CDR3 protein: CASSLSRDTAYEQYF. The CDR3 DNA reads as TGTGCCAGCAGCTTAAGTCGGGACACCGCCTACGAGCAGTACTTC.

This chain joins TRBV12-5 and TRBJ2-5, with D perhaps matching TRBD2 (6 bases). This CDR3 has 15 residues. Trimming removed 2 bases at V and 2 bases at J, with 12 bases between. CDR1 and CDR2 (germline): LGHNT, FRNRAP. The CDR3: CASGLWAGWQETQYF. The CDR3 bases are TGTGCTAGTGGTTTGTGGGCGGGGTGGCAAGAGACCCAGTACTTC.

The chain employs TRBV6-6 and TRBJ2-7; D not certain. This CDR3 comprises 14 residues. The germline V and J ends were trimmed by 8 bases and 2 bases, with 16 bases remaining between them. Germline V gene data show CDR1 as MNHNY and CDR2 as SVGAGI (reference sequence). The CDR3 DNA sequence: TGTGCCAGCGGGCAGGTCGGTCCAACCTACGAGCAGTACTTC. Protein: CASGQVGPTYEQYF.

The rearrangement links TRBV29-1 to TRBJ2-2; 8 positions agree with TRBD2. The ends lost 1 base at V and 5 bases at J; junction bases unmatched: 6. Germline V gene lookup returns CDR1 SQVTM and CDR2 ANQGSEA. There are 15 residues in the CDR3. The CDR3 protein is CSVEVGGAATGELFF. CDR3 sequence (DNA): TGCAGCGTTGAAGTCGGGGGGGCGGCGACCGGGGAGCTGTTTTTT.

This rearrangement joins TRBV5-4 to TRBJ1-2; D is perhaps TRBD1 (5 bases). Germline V gene lookup returns CDR1 SGHNT and CDR2 YYREEE (reference sequence). V dropped 2 bases and J dropped 7 bases, with 30 bases sitting between them. This CDR3 region has 19 residues. The CDR3 reads CASSFPIGLRSRGALGYTF. In DNA, the CDR3 is TGTGCCAGCAGCTTTCCAATCGGCCTACGGAGTCGAGGGGCGCTTGGCTACACCTTC. The complete variable domain, with remaining parts taken from reference TRBV5-4 and TRBJ1-2, reads ETGVTQSPTHLIKTRGQQVTLRCSSQSGHNTVSWYQQALGQGPQFIFQYYREEENGRGNFPPRFSGLQFPNYSSELNVNALELDDSALYLCASSFPIGLRSRGALGYTFGSGTRLTVV.

V and J are TRBV10-1 and TRBJ1-1, with D tentatively TRBD1 (5 bases). Germline V gene lookup returns CDR1 WNHNN and CDR2 SYGVQD (reference sequence). Trimming removed 2 bases from V and 4 bases from J, with 11 bases in between. CDR3 length equals 14 residues. The CDR3 reads CASSEPTGVTEAFF. Written as DNA, the CDR3 is TGCGCCAGCAGTGAGCCGACGGGGGTCACTGAAGCTTTCTTT.

This chain links TRBV7-9 with TRBJ2-1; no reliable D call. The germline V gene encodes CDR1 SEHNR and CDR2 FQNEAQ (reference sequence). The CDR3 sequence is 14 residues long. V lost 1 base and J lost 2, with 6 bases in between. The CDR3 DNA reads as TGTGCCAGCAGCTTAGGGGCGGCCTACAATGAGCAGTTCTTC. Its translation: CASSLGAAYNEQFF. The whole variable domain, filled in from reference TRBV7-9 and TRBJ2-1, reads DTGVSQNPRHKITKRGQNVTFRCDPISEHNRLYWYRQTLGQGPEFLTYFQNEAQLEKSRLLSDRFSAERPKGSFSTLEIQRTEQGDSAMYLCASSLGAAYNEQFFGPGTRLTVL.

The rearrangement links TRBV5-4 to TRBJ1-1, with unresolved D. The germline V and J ends were trimmed by 0 bases and 0 bases, with 9 bases remaining between them. The V gene's germline CDR1 is SGHNT and CDR2 YYREEE (reference sequence). CDR3 length: 15 amino acids. As DNA, the CDR3 is TGTGCCAGCAGCTTGGGTGGGCAGATGAACACTGAAGCTTTCTTT. This gives the protein CASSLGGQMNTEAFF.

The chain is built from TRBV5-1 and TRBJ1-2; 8 bases fit TRBD1. The V segment lost 4 bases and the J segment 2 bases; nucleotides outside the gene matches: 7. Germline V gene lookup returns CDR1 SGHRS and CDR2 YFSETQ. The CDR3 is 15 residues long. Written as DNA, the CDR3 is TGCGCCAGCAGCCTACAGGGGGGGCTAAACTATGGCTACACCTTC. Its translation is CASSLQGGLNYGYTF.

The V call is TRBV11-2, the J call TRBJ2-3; D gene uncertain. CDR1 and CDR2 from the germline V gene are SGHAT and FQNNGV. V was clipped by 2 bases and J by 5 bases, with 11 bases between them. The CDR3 is made up of 14 amino acids. Here the CDR3 DNA reads TGTGCCAGCAGCTTATTTAGCACCCGAGATACGCAGTATTTT. Its protein product is CASSLFSTRDTQYF.

The rearrangement uses TRBV7-2 and TRBJ1-2, with D hard to call. V lost 2 bases and J lost 3, with 7 bases in between. Germline lookup yields CDR1 SGHTA and CDR2 FQGNSA. The CDR3 is 13 residues long. CDR3 nucleotides: TGTGCCAGCAGCTTAAGCCGGGACTATGGCTACACCTTC. This sequence encodes CASSLSRDYGYTF.

The rearrangement uses TRBV7-2 and TRBJ2-2; D might be TRBD2 (7 bases). Germline CDR1 reads SGHTA; CDR2 reads FQGNSA. Trimming shortened V by 2 bases and J by 1 base, and 14 bases separated the two germline ends. The CDR3 totals 17 residues. CDR3 sequence (DNA): TGTGCCAGCAGCTTAATGGTCGGGGGGCTGAACACCGGGGAGCTGTTTTTT. Translated: CASSLMVGGLNTGELFF.

For the CDR3, the DNA is TGTGCCAGCAGGCGGGACAGGGGCACAGATACGCAGTATTTT. Encoded protein: CASRRDRGTDTQYF. The V and J genes are TRBV6-5 and TRBJ2-3; 9 bases fit TRBD1. Germline V gives CDR1 MNHEY, CDR2 SVGAGI. With 6 bases clipped from V and 1 base from J, the junction kept 2 bases outside the gene matches. This CDR3 comprises 14 residues.

The genes are TRBV19 and TRBJ1-2, with D tentatively TRBD1 (5 bases). V lost 5 bases, J lost 5 bases, and 18 bases lay in between. Germline V gene lookup returns CDR1 LNHDA and CDR2 SQIVND (reference sequence). This CDR3 is built from 15 residues. CDR3 sequence reads: CASSHTPGGEYGYTF. Here the CDR3 DNA reads TGTGCCAGTAGTCATACCCCCGGGGGGGAATATGGCTACACCTTC.